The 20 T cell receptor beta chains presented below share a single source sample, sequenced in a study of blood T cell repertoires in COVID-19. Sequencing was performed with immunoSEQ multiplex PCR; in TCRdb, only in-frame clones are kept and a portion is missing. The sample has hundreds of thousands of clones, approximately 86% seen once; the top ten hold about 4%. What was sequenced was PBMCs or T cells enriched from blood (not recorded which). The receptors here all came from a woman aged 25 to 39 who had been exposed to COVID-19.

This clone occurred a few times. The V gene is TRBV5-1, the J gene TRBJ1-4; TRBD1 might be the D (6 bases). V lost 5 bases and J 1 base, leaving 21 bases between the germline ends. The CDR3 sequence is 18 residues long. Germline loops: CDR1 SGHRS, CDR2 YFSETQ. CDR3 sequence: CASRQGTAKKGTNEKLFF. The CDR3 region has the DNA TGCGCCAGCAGGCAGGGGACGGCAAAAAAGGGAACTAATGAAAAACTGTTTTTT.

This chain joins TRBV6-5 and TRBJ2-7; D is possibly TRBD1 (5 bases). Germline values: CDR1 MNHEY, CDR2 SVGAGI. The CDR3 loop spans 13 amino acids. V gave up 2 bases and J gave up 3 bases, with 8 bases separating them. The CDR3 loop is CASSYGANYEQYF. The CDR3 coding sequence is TGTGCCAGCAGTTACGGGGCAAACTACGAGCAGTACTTC.

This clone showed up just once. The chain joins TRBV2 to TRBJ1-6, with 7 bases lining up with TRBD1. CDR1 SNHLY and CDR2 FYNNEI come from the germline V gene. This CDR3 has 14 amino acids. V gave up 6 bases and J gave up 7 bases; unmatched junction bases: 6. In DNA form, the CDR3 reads TGTGCCAGCAGAGACAGGGTCGGGAATTCACCCCTCCACTTT. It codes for CASRDRVGNSPLHF.

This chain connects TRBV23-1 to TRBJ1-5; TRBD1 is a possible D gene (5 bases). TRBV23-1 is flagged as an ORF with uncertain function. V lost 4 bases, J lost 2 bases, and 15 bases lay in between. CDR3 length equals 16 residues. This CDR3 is CASSRLQGGGNQPQHF. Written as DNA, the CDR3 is TGCGCCAGCAGTCGGTTGCAGGGTGGAGGCAATCAGCCCCAGCATTTT.

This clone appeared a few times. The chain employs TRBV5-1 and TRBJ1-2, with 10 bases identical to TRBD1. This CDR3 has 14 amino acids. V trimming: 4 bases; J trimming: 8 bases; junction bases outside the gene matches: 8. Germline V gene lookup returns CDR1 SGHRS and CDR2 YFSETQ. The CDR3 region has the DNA TGCGCCAGCAGCCCCAGACAGGGGGCGGAGGGCTACACCTTC. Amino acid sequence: CASSPRQGAEGYTF.

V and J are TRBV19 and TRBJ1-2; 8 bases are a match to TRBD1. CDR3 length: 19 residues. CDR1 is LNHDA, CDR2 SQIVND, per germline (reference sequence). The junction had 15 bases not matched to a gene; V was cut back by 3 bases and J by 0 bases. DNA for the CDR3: TGTGCCAGTAGTATCCCAGGGGGCAGAAAAAACGTAGCTAACTATGGCTACACCTTC. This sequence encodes CASSIPGGRKNVANYGYTF.

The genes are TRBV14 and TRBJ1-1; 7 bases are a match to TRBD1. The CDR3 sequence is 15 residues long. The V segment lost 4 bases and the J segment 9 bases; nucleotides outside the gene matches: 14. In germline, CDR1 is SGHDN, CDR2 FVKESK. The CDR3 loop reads CASSPRDSRKVQAFF. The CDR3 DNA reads TGTGCCAGCAGCCCACGGGACAGTAGAAAAGTGCAAGCTTTCTTT.

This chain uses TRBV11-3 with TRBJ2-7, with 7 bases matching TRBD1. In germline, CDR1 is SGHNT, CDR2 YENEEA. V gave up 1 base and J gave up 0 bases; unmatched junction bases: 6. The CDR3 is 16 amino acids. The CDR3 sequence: CASSLARGTASYEQYF. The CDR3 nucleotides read TGTGCCAGCAGCTTAGCTCGTGGGACAGCCTCCTACGAGCAGTACTTC.

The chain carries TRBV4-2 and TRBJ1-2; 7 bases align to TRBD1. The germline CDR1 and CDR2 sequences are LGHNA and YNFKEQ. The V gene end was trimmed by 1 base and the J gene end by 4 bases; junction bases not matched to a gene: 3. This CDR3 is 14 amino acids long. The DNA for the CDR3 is TGTGCCAGCAGCCAAGTCACAGGGGCCTATGGCTACACCTTC. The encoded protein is CASSQVTGAYGYTF.

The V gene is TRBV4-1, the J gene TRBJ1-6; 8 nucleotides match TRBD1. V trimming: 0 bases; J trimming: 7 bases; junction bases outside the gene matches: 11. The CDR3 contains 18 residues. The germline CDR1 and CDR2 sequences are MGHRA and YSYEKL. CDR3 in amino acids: CASSQDRLRTGLNSPLHF. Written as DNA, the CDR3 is TGCGCCAGCAGCCAAGATCGATTAAGGACAGGGCTCAATTCACCCCTCCACTTT.

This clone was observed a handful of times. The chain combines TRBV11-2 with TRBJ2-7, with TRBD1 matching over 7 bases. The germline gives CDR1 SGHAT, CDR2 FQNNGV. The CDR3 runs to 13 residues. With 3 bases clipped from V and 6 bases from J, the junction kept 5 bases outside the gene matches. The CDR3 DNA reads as TGTGCCAGCAGCTTGACAGGGCGGACCGAGCAGTACTTC. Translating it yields CASSLTGRTEQYF.

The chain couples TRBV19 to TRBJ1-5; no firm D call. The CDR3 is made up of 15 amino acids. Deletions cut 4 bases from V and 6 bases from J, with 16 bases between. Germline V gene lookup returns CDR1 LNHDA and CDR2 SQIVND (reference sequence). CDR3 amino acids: CASSSPSLEGQPQHF. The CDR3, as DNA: TGTGCCAGTAGTAGCCCCTCCCTCGAGGGTCAGCCCCAGCATTTT.

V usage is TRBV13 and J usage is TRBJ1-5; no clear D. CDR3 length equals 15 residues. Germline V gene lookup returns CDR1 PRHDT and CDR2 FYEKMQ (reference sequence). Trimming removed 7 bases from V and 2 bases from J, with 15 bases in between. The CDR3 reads CASTPGGGGNQPQHF. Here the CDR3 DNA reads TGTGCCAGCACCCCGGGAGGCGGGGGCAATCAGCCCCAGCATTTT. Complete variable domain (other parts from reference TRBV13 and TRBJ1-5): AAGVIQSPRHLIKEKRETATLKCYPIPRHDTVYWYQQGPGQDPQFLISFYEKMQSDKGSIPDRFSAQQFSDYHSELNMSSLELGDSALYFCASTPGGGGNQPQHFGDGTRLSIL.

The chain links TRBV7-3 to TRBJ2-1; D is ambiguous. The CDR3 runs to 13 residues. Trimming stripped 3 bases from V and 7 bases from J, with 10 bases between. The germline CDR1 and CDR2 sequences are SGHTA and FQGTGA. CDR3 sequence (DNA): TGTGCCAGCAGCTTGACTTTCCCAAATGAGCAGTTCTTC. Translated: CASSLTFPNEQFF.

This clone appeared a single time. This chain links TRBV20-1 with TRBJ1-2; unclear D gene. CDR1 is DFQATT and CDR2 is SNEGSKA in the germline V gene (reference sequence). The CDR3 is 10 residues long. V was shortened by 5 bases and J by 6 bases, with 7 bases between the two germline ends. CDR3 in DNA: TGCAGTGCTCTGGGCGATGGCTACACCTTC. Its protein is CSALGDGYTF.

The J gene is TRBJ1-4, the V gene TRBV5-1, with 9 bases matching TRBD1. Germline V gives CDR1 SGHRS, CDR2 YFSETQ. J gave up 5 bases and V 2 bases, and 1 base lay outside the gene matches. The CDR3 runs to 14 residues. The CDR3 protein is CASSFDRGNEKLFF. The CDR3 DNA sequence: TGCGCCAGCAGCTTCGACAGGGGGAATGAAAAACTGTTTTTT.

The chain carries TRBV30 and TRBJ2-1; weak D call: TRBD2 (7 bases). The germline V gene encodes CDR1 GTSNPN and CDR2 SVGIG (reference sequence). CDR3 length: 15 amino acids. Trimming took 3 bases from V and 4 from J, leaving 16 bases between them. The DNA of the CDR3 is TGTGCCTGGAGCTACAAGGGGGGGCTTTACAATGAGCAGTTCTTC. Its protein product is CAWSYKGGLYNEQFF.

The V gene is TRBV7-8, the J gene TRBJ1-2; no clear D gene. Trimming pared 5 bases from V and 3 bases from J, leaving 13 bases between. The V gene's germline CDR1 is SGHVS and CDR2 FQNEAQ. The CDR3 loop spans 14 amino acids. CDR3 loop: CASSPLDGDYGYTF. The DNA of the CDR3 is TGTGCCAGCAGCCCCCTTGACGGAGACTATGGCTACACCTTC.

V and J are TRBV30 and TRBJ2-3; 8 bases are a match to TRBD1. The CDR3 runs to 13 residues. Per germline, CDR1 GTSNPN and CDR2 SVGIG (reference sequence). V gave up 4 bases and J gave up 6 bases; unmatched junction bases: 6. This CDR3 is CAWTMDREDTQYF. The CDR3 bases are TGTGCCTGGACTATGGACAGGGAGGATACGCAGTATTTT.

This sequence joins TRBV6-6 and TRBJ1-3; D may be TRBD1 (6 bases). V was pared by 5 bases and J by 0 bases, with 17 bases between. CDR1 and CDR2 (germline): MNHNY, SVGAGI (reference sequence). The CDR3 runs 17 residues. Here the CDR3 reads CASSPSLGQLSGNTIYF. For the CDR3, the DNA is TGTGCCAGCAGTCCTTCACTCGGACAGCTCTCTGGAAACACCATATATTTT.